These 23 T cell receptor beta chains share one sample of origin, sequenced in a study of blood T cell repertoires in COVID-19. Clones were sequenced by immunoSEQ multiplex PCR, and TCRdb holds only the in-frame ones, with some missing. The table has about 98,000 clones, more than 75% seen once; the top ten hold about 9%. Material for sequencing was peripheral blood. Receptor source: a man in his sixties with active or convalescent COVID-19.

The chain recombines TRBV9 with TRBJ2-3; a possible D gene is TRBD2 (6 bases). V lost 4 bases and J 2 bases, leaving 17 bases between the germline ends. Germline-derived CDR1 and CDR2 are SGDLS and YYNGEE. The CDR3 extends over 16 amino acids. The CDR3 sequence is CASSSSVGGVTDTQYF. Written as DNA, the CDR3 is TGTGCCAGCAGCTCGAGCGTGGGAGGAGTCACAGATACGCAGTATTTT.

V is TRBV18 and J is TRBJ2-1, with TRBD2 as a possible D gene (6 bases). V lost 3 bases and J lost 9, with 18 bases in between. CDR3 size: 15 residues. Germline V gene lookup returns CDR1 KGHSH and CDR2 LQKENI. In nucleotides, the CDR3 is TGTGCCAGCTCACCCATCCGGGACTCCGGGGGTGAGCAGTTCTTC. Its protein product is CASSPIRDSGGEQFF.

In DNA form, the CDR3 reads TGTGCCAGCAGCCGTACTAGATCCTCCTACAATGAGCAGTTCTTC. Translated, it gives CASSRTRSSYNEQFF. This chain joins TRBV6-5 and TRBJ2-1, with D perhaps TRBD2 (5 bases). Trimming took 6 bases from V and 0 from J, leaving 12 bases between them. CDR3 size: 15 residues. Germline CDR1 is MNHEY and CDR2 is SVGAGI.

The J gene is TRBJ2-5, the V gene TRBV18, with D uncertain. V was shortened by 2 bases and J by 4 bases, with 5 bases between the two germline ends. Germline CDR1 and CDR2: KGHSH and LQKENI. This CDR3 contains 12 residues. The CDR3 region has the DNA TGTGCCAGCTCACCAACCGGAGAGACCCAGTACTTC. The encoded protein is CASSPTGETQYF.

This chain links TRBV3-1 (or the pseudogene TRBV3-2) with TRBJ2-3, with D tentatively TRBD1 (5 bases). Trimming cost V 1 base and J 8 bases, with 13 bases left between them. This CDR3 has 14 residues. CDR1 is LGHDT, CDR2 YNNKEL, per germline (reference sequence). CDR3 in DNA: TGTGCCAGCAGCCAAGGGGGTGGAAGGGGTACGCAGTATTTT. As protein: CASSQGGGRGTQYF.

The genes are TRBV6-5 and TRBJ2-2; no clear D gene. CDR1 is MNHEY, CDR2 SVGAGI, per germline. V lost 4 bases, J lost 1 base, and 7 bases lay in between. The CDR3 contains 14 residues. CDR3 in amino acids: CASSSLKNTGELFF. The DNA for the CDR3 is TGTGCCAGCAGTTCTCTAAAGAACACCGGGGAGCTGTTTTTT.

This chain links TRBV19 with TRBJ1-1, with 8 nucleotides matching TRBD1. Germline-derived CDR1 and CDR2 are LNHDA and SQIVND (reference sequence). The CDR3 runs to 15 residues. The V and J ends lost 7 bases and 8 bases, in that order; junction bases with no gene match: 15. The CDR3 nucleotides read TGTGCCAGTACTCGGGACAGGAGACTCCCCGCGGAAGCTTTCTTT. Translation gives CASTRDRRLPAEAFF.

The CDR3 region has the DNA TGTGCCAGCAGTGACCGGTCAGGGTTACAAGAGACCCAGTACTTC. Protein sequence: CASSDRSGLQETQYF. This rearrangement joins TRBV6-4 to TRBJ2-5; possibly TRBD1 for D (5 bases). Deletions cut 2 bases from V and 2 bases from J, with 12 bases between. CDR1 and CDR2 (germline): MRHNA, SNTAGT. The CDR3 has 15 amino acids.

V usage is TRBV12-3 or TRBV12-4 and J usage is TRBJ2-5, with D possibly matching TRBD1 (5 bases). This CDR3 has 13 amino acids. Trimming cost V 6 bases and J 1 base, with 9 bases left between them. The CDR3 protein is CASSYRSQETQYF. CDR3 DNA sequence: TGTGCCAGCAGCTACAGGAGCCAAGAGACCCAGTACTTC.

CDR3 in DNA: TGTGCCAGTCAGAGGGCGACTAGCGGAAATTACGAGCAGTACTTC. It yields the protein CASQRATSGNYEQYF. The V gene is TRBV6-5, the J gene TRBJ2-7; 9 bases line up with TRBD2. This CDR3 comprises 15 residues. Germline CDR1 reads MNHEY; CDR2 reads SVGAGI. V lost 9 bases to trimming and J lost 4 bases; unmatched junction nucleotides: 13.

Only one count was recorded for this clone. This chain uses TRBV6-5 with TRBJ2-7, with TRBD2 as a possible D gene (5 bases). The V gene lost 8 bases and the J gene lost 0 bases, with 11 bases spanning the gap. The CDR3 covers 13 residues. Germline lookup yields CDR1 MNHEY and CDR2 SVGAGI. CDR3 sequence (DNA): TGTGCCAGCCGAGGGCAGTTCTCCTACGAGCAGTACTTC. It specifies CASRGQFSYEQYF.

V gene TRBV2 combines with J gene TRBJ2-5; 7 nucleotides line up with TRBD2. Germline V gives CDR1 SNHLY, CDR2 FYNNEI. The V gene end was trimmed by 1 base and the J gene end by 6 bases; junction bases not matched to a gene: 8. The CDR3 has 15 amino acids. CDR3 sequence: CASSEGTSALKTQYF. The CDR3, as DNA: TGTGCCAGCAGTGAAGGGACTAGTGCTTTGAAGACCCAGTACTTC.

The CDR3 nucleotides read TGTGCCAGCAGTCTAGCGGGAGGTTCCTACAATGAGCAGTTCTTC. Protein product: CASSLAGGSYNEQFF. The chain recombines TRBV27 with TRBJ2-1; 11 nucleotides match TRBD2. The CDR3 spans 15 residues. Per germline, CDR1 MNHEY and CDR2 SMNVEV (reference sequence). Trimming took 5 bases from V and 1 from J; bases not matched to a gene: 1.

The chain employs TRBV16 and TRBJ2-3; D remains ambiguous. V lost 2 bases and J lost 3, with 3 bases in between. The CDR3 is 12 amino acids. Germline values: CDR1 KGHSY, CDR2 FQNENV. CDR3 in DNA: TGTGCCAGCAGCCAACAAACAGATACGCAGTATTTT. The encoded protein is CASSQQTDTQYF.

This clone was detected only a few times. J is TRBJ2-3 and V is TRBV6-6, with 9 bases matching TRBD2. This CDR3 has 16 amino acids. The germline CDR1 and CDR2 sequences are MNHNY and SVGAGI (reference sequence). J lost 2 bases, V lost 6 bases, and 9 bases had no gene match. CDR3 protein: CASRPTSGFNTDTQYF. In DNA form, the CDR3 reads TGTGCCAGCAGGCCTACTAGCGGGTTTAACACAGATACGCAGTATTTT.

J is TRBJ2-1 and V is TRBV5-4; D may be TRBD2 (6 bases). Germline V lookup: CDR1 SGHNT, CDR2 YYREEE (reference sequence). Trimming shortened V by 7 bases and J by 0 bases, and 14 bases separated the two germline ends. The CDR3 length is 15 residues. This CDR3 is CASANFGSSYNEQFF. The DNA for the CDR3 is TGTGCCAGCGCGAATTTCGGGAGCTCCTACAATGAGCAGTTCTTC.

The CDR3 DNA reads TGTGCCAGCAGTGAATGGGTAGCGGCTAGCACAGATACGCAGTATTTT. It is translated as CASSEWVAASTDTQYF. The chain links TRBV25-1 to TRBJ2-3, with TRBD2 as a possible D gene (6 bases). The CDR3 has 16 amino acids. V shed 1 base and J shed 0 bases, with 11 bases lying between them. The germline V gene encodes CDR1 MGHDK and CDR2 SYGVNS.

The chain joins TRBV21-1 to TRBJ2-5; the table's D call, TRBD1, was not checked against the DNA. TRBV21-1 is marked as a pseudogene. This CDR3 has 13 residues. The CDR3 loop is CASSPGTMETQYF. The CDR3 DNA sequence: TGTGCCAGCAGCCCCGGGACAATGGAGACCCAGTACTTC.

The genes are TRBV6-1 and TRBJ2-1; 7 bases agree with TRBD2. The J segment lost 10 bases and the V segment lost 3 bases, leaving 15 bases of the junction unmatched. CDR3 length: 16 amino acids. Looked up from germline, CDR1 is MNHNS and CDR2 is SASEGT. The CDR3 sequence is CASSEIGATTGREQFF. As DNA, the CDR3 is TGTGCCAGCAGTGAGATCGGGGCAACCACCGGGAGGGAGCAGTTCTTC.

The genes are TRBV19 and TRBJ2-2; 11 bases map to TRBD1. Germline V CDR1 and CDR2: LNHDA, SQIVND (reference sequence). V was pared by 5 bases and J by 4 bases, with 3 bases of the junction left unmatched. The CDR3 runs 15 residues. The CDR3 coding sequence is TGTGCCAGTAGTCCAGGGACAGGGGGCACCGGGGAGCTGTTTTTT. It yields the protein CASSPGTGGTGELFF.

CDR3 sequence: CASSQDQSWDRDVTGELFF. The CDR3 nucleotides are TGTGCCAGCAGCCAAGATCAGTCCTGGGACAGGGATGTCACCGGGGAGCTGTTTTTT. The genes are TRBV3-1 (or the pseudogene TRBV3-2) and TRBJ2-2; 9 nucleotides align to TRBD1. Germline V CDR1 and CDR2: LGHDT, YNNKEL (reference sequence). The CDR3 runs to 19 residues. After removal of 0 bases from V and 4 bases from J, the junction contained 12 bases not matched to a gene.

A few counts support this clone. CDR3 loop: CASSPGLDSYTDTQYF. CDR3 DNA: TGTGCCAGCAGCCCCGGACTCGACTCTTACACAGATACGCAGTATTTT. The chain recombines TRBV9 with TRBJ2-3, with D possibly being TRBD2 (5 bases). There are 16 residues in the CDR3. The germline CDR1 and CDR2 sequences are SGDLS and YYNGEE. V lost 4 bases, J lost 2 bases, and 17 bases lay in between.

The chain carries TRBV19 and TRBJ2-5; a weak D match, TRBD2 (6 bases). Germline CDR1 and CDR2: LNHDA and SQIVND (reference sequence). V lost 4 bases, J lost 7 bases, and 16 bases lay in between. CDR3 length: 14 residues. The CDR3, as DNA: TGTGCCAGTAGTACAGGGACTGGCTTGGGGACCCAGTACTTC. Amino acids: CASSTGTGLGTQYF.